This section outlines one T cell receptor beta chain sequence together with its context. The specificity of this receptor is unknown. It has no much larger one-base neighbor in the sample; base qualities were not kept. Deletion took 4 bases off V and 0 bases off J, with a span of 9 bases between the germline ends. The CDR3 has 15 amino acids, counting the end cysteine and phenylalanine. The DNA shown is the 45-base CDR3, in frame from base 1. In the germline V gene (reference sequence), CDR1 corresponds to PRHDT and CDR2 to FYEKMQ. These data are taken from a study of blood T cell repertoires in COVID-19 (dated by TCRdb to between 2020 and 2021). Some background on the complete study: Samples from collaborators originated in the United States, Italy and Spain and spanned both the acute and convalescent phases of COVID-19. The material from the prospective study consisted of cDNA or gDNA derived from T cells, B-cell-depleted T cells, or PBMCs. Deeply sampled blood TCRbeta repertoires from subjects exposed to, actively infected with, or recovered from COVID-19 were included in the dataset. The repertoires were released in a freely available public database meant as a resource for research on the immune response to SARS-CoV-2. The samples were drawn from two sources: the first 160 participants of the ongoing ImmuneRACE study, and 1,200 or so subjects contributed by 6 global collaborators. A de-identified subject ID, COVID-19 status, age in years and sex were almost always included in the sample metadata. Where HLA class I and class II types were available, the types were taken from metadata supplied by the sample provider, not from assay-based typing. Study-wide findings and limitations: How much clinical and demographic metadata was included differed by source and by participant, and the metadata was provided uncurated.

TCRbeta CDR3 regions were amplified from genomic DNA using the immunoSEQ Assay, a bias-controlled multiplex PCR. Per the authors' processing: The number of nucleated cells in each sample was estimated from the amplification of reference gene primers within the assay. To quantify the absolute abundance of each unique TCRbeta CDR3 rearrangement, sequence reads were collapsed and filtered. For each sample, productive Simpson clonality was calculated as the square root of Simpson's diversity index over productive rearrangements. As stored in TCRdb, this immuneACCESS dataset retains in-frame rearrangements with V and J assigned. A fraction of the clones does not appear; measured against another copy, unresolved V genes explain less than half of the discrepancy, and the remainder lacks a known reason. V, J and clone size reflect that table, while D and trimming were determined from the DNA. The sample records tens of thousands of clones, under 90% of which are singletons. Of the sample, over 5% falls within the top ten clones.

One collaborating source in Seattle enrolled patients while the patients were actively infected and followed the patients over time throughout the course of disease. The collaborating institutions used their own protocols to collect whole blood in K2EDTA tubes. For TCRbeta analysis, collaborators shipped samples in one of three forms: frozen whole blood, isolated PBMCs, or DNA extracted from either of those sample types. The TCR originated in a man aged 55-75 years with COVID-19, enrolled during active disease. The sample consisted of peripheral blood. The receptor chain draws on TRBV13 and TRBJ1-4, with TRBD1 perhaps the D gene, on 6 matching bases. The nucleotide sequence is given as TGTGCCAGCAGCTCATACAGGGCAACTAATGAAAAACTGTTTTTT. Its translation is CASSSYRATNEKLFF.